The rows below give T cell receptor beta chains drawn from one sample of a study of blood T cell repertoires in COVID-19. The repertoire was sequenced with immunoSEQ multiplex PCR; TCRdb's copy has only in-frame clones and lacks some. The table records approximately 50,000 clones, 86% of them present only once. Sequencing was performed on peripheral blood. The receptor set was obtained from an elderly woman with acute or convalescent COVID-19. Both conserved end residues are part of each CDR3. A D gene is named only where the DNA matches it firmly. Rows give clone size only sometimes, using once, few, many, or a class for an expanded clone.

DNA: TGTGCCAGCAGCTTGGGCCTAGCGGATACGCAGTATTTT
CDR3: CASSLGLADTQYF
D: -
V: TRBV7-3
size: -
J: TRBJ2-3

DNA: TGTGCCAGCAGCAAGGGGCCAGCGGGGAACACCGGGGAGCTGTTTTTT
CDR3: CASSKGPAGNTGELFF
D: -
V: TRBV21-1
size: -
J: TRBJ2-2

DNA: TGCGCCAGCAGCTCCGAGGGAAAAAGGGGAAACACCATATATTTT
CDR3: CASSSEGKRGNTIYF
D: -
V: TRBV5-1
size: -
J: TRBJ1-3

DNA: TGTGCCAGCAGCCAAGATCAGGCAGGGGGAAGCACAGATACGCAGTATTTT
CDR3: CASSQDQAGGSTDTQYF
D: TRBD1
V: TRBV3-1/TRBV3-2
size: -
J: TRBJ2-3

DNA: TGTGCCAGCAGCCAGACTAGCGGGCTGAACACCGGGGAGCTGTTTTTT
CDR3: CASSQTSGLNTGELFF
D: TRBD2
V: TRBV7-2
size: once
J: TRBJ2-2

DNA: TGTGCCAGCAGCCCCCGGACTAGCGGGGGAGGCACAGATACGCAGTATTTT
CDR3: CASSPRTSGGGTDTQYF
D: TRBD2
V: TRBV7-9
size: -
J: TRBJ2-3

DNA: TGTGCCAGCAGCCCAACAGCGGGTCTTACCTATAATTCACCCCTCCACTTT
CDR3: CASSPTAGLTYNSPLHF
D: -
V: TRBV28
size: -
J: TRBJ1-6

DNA: TGTGCCAGCAGCTCCACTACACAAGAGACCCAGTACTTC
CDR3: CASSSTTQETQYF
D: -
V: TRBV7-8
size: -
J: TRBJ2-5

DNA: TGCGCCAGCAGTGGCAGTTACGATCAGCCCCAGCATTTT
CDR3: CASSGSYDQPQHF
D: -
V: TRBV10-1
size: -
J: TRBJ1-5

DNA: TGTGCCAGCAGTGGGGGCCGAGGGCAGTTCTTC
CDR3: CASSGGRGQFF
D: -
V: TRBV12-3/TRBV12-4
size: -
J: TRBJ2-1

DNA: TGCGCCAGCAGCTTAGACGGGAGGGGCCCCAATGAGCAGTTCTTC
CDR3: CASSLDGRGPNEQFF
D: TRBD2
V: TRBV5-1
size: -
J: TRBJ2-1

DNA: TGTGCCATCAGTGCACGGACAGGGAGGAACACTGAAGCTTTCTTT
CDR3: CAISARTGRNTEAFF
D: TRBD1
V: TRBV10-3
size: -
J: TRBJ1-1

DNA: TGTGCCAGCAGCTCACAGACAGGGTTTGAGACCCAGTACTTC
CDR3: CASSSQTGFETQYF
D: TRBD1
V: TRBV5-6
size: -
J: TRBJ2-5

DNA: TGTGCTAGCAGCTTAGGGGGCCCGAACACCGGGGAGCTGTTTTTT
CDR3: CASSLGGPNTGELFF
D: TRBD1
V: TRBV7-7
size: -
J: TRBJ2-2

DNA: TGTGCCAGCAGTTGGGGGGGTGAGCAGCTCTTC
CDR3: CASSWGGEQLF
D: TRBD2
V: TRBV6-5
size: -
J: TRBJ2-1

DNA: TGTGCCAGCAGCGTAGGACAACAGAACACTGAAGCTTTCTTT
CDR3: CASSVGQQNTEAFF
D: -
V: TRBV9
size: -
J: TRBJ1-1

DNA: TGTGCTAGTGGTTTGTCAGGGAACTATGGCTACACCTTC
CDR3: CASGLSGNYGYTF
D: -
V: TRBV12-5
size: -
J: TRBJ1-2

DNA: TGTGCCAGCAGGACGGACAGGGAGAACGGGAGAGAAAAACTGTTTTTT
CDR3: CASRTDRENGREKLFF
D: TRBD1
V: TRBV6-4
size: -
J: TRBJ1-4

DNA: TGTGCCAGCAGCTACGACAGCTATAATTCACCCCTCCACTTT
CDR3: CASSYDSYNSPLHF
D: -
V: TRBV5-5
size: -
J: TRBJ1-6

DNA: TGTGCCAGCTCACCATTGGCAGGGGGCGGGAACACTGAAGCTTTCTTT
CDR3: CASSPLAGGGNTEAFF
D: TRBD1
V: TRBV18
size: -
J: TRBJ1-1

DNA: TGTGCCAGCAGCCGGGACAGGGAAGGAAACACCATATATTTT
CDR3: CASSRDREGNTIYF
D: TRBD1
V: TRBV7-2
size: -
J: TRBJ1-3

DNA: TGTGCCAGCAGCCGACAGGGCACAGATACGCAGTATTTT
CDR3: CASSRQGTDTQYF
D: -
V: TRBV13
size: few
J: TRBJ2-3

DNA: TGCGCCAGCAGTCTCAGGGGACAGGGCCCGACTACTAACTATGGCTACACCTTC
CDR3: CASSLRGQGPTTNYGYTF
D: TRBD1
V: TRBV23-1
size: -
J: TRBJ1-2

DNA: TGTGCCAGCAGCTTAAAGTCGGGACAGAACACTGAAGCTTTCTTT
CDR3: CASSLKSGQNTEAFF
D: -
V: TRBV11-2
size: once
J: TRBJ1-1

DNA: TGTGCCAGCAGCCCAGGGACTAGCGGGGGGGTAGGAGAGACCCAGTACTTC
CDR3: CASSPGTSGGVGETQYF
D: TRBD2
V: TRBV11-3
size: once
J: TRBJ2-5

DNA: TGTGCCATCAGTGGGACAGGACTTTCCTACGAGCAGTACTTC
CDR3: CAISGTGLSYEQYF
D: TRBD1
V: TRBV10-3
size: -
J: TRBJ2-7

DNA: TGTGCCAGCAGCTTAGTGCACCTAAGTGTTGGCTACACCTTC
CDR3: CASSLVHLSVGYTF
D: -
V: TRBV11-2
size: -
J: TRBJ1-2

DNA: TGTGCCAGCAGCCCGACCAAGACTAGCTTGGTTTTCTATGAGCAGTTCTTC
CDR3: CASSPTKTSLVFYEQFF
D: TRBD2
V: TRBV27
size: -
J: TRBJ2-1

DNA: TGCGCCAGCAGCAGGGGGACGGGTTCTAACACTGAAGCTTTCTTT
CDR3: CASSRGTGSNTEAFF
D: -
V: TRBV5-1
size: -
J: TRBJ1-1

DNA: TGTGCCAGTAGTGCGAACGGGAGGGATACGCAGTATTTT
CDR3: CASSANGRDTQYF
D: TRBD2
V: TRBV19
size: once
J: TRBJ2-3

DNA: TGTGCCAGCAGCCCGCTAGCGGGAGTTTCTACCGGGGAGCTGTTTTTT
CDR3: CASSPLAGVSTGELFF
D: TRBD2
V: TRBV5-4
size: -
J: TRBJ2-2

DNA: TGTGCCAGTAGTCCCGGCGGGATGTTCTCTGGAAACACCATATATTTT
CDR3: CASSPGGMFSGNTIYF
D: -
V: TRBV19
size: few
J: TRBJ1-3

DNA: TGTGCCAGCAGACGGACTAGCGGCTCCTACAATGAGCAGTTCTTC
CDR3: CASRRTSGSYNEQFF
D: TRBD2
V: TRBV14
size: -
J: TRBJ2-1

DNA: TGTGCTAGTGGGCATTCGACAGGGGGCAATCAGCCCCAGCATTTT
CDR3: CASGHSTGGNQPQHF
D: TRBD1
V: TRBV12-5
size: -
J: TRBJ1-5

DNA: TGTGCCAGCAGCTTAATACGACAGGGGGCAGATCAGCCCCAGCATTTT
CDR3: CASSLIRQGADQPQHF
D: TRBD1
V: TRBV7-3
size: few
J: TRBJ1-5

DNA: TGTGCCAGCAGTTCTGGGCGAGATGGCTACACCTTC
CDR3: CASSSGRDGYTF
D: -
V: TRBV27
size: few
J: TRBJ1-2

DNA: TGTGCCAGCAGCCAATTAAACACTGAAGCTTTCTTT
CDR3: CASSQLNTEAFF
D: -
V: TRBV3-1/TRBV3-2
size: -
J: TRBJ1-1

DNA: TGTGCCAGCAACAGGATGAACACTGAAGCTTTCTTT
CDR3: CASNRMNTEAFF
D: -
V: TRBV6-5
size: -
J: TRBJ1-1

DNA: TGTGCCAGCATCTTTGGGCTATCGAACACCGGGGAGCTGTTTTTT
CDR3: CASIFGLSNTGELFF
D: -
V: TRBV7-9
size: -
J: TRBJ2-2

DNA: TGTGCCAGCAGCGTTGCTAGCGGGAGGGACACCGGGGAGCTGTTTTTT
CDR3: CASSVASGRDTGELFF
D: TRBD2
V: TRBV9
size: -
J: TRBJ2-2

DNA: TGTGCCAGCAGCTTAGGCGGGGATGCCCCGTACAATGAGCAGTTCTTC
CDR3: CASSLGGDAPYNEQFF
D: -
V: TRBV11-3
size: -
J: TRBJ2-1

DNA: TGTGCCAGCAGTTACTCTAAGACTAGCGGGGGGGCCTCCTACAATGAGCAGTTCTTC
CDR3: CASSYSKTSGGASYNEQFF
D: TRBD2
V: TRBV6-2/TRBV6-3
size: -
J: TRBJ2-1

DNA: TGTGCCAGCAGCTTAGAGAGGATAAACGAGCAGTACTTC
CDR3: CASSLERINEQYF
D: -
V: TRBV11-3
size: -
J: TRBJ2-7

DNA: TGTGCCAGCAGCTTGGTAGGGGGCGTCTACAATGAGCAGTTCTTC
CDR3: CASSLVGGVYNEQFF
D: TRBD1
V: TRBV5-4
size: -
J: TRBJ2-1

DNA: TGTGCCAGCAACCCGACAGGAGACACCGGGGAGCTGTTTTTT
CDR3: CASNPTGDTGELFF
D: -
V: TRBV7-3
size: -
J: TRBJ2-2

DNA: TGTGCCAGCAGCGCAAATAGCGGGAGGGCCAATGAGCAGTTCTTC
CDR3: CASSANSGRANEQFF
D: TRBD2
V: TRBV7-3
size: once
J: TRBJ2-1

DNA: TGTGCCAGTAGTATTCAACAGGGGATAGCCGGGGAGCTGTTTTTT
CDR3: CASSIQQGIAGELFF
D: TRBD1
V: TRBV19
size: -
J: TRBJ2-2

DNA: TGTGCCAGCAGCGCGCAGGGGGGACTGAACACTGAAGCTTTCTTT
CDR3: CASSAQGGLNTEAFF
D: TRBD1
V: TRBV5-4
size: -
J: TRBJ1-1

DNA: TGTGCCAGCATCCAAAATCTAGCGGGGACCTACAATGAGCAGTTCTTC
CDR3: CASIQNLAGTYNEQFF
D: TRBD2
V: TRBV27
size: -
J: TRBJ2-1

DNA: TGTGCCAGCAGCCTCCCTCGCGATTTATCTCCCCCCACCTTC
CDR3: CASSLPRDLSPPTF
D: -
V: TRBV3-1/TRBV3-2
size: -
J: TRBJ1-2

DNA: TGTGCCAGCAGTCCACCCTCAGGGGGCGAAGACAATGAGCAGTTCTTC
CDR3: CASSPPSGGEDNEQFF
D: TRBD1
V: TRBV6-7
size: once
J: TRBJ2-1

DNA: TGTGCCATCAGCGGACAGGATAGCTCCTACAATGAGCAGTTCTTC
CDR3: CAISGQDSSYNEQFF
D: TRBD1
V: TRBV10-3
size: -
J: TRBJ2-1

DNA: TGTGCCAGCAGTTTATGGGTGACAGGGGAGGGCTACACCTTC
CDR3: CASSLWVTGEGYTF
D: TRBD1
V: TRBV27
size: -
J: TRBJ1-2